This T cell receptor (beta chain) was captured in a study of T cell clusters in autoimmune cytopenias. Roughly 38,000 genome equivalents of blood DNA were amplified for TRB. TRB rearrangements were amplified by touch-down multiplex PCR with mixed TRB-A/B primers. After re-calling the multiplex PCR reads, TCRdb lists one entry per CDR3 protein, DNA absent. Recorded for this sample: about 11,000 distinct CDR3 sequences. The CDR3 consists of 12 residues. Per the germline V gene, CDR1 is LNHDA and CDR2 is SQIVND (reference sequence). These data were likewise used in another study, on T cell repertoires in aging, cancer and after chemotherapy.

The sample consisted of peripheral blood. The J gene is TRBJ1-1, the V gene TRBV19; TCRdb's D call, TRBD1, is unchecked because there is no DNA. This clonotype was obtained from a human donor in good health. CDR3 loop: CASSHPGTEAFF.